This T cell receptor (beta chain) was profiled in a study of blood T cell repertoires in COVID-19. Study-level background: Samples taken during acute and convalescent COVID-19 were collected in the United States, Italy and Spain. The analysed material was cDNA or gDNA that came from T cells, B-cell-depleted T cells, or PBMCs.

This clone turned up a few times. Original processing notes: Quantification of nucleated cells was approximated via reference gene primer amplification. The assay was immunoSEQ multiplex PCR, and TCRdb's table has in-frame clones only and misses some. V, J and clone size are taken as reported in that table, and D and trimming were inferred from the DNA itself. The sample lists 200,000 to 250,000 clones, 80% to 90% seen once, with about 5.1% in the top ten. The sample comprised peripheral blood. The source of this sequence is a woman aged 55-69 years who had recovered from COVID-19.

The CDR3 bases are TGTGCCACCAGCACGGACAGGGGATCTGAAGCTTTCTTT. It specifies CATSTDRGSEAFF. This chain joins TRBV15 and TRBJ1-1, with TRBD1 matching over 9 bases. The trim removed 4 bases at V and 6 bases at J, leaving 3 bases unmatched. There are 13 residues in the CDR3. CDR1 is LNHNV, CDR2 YYDKDF, per germline (reference sequence).